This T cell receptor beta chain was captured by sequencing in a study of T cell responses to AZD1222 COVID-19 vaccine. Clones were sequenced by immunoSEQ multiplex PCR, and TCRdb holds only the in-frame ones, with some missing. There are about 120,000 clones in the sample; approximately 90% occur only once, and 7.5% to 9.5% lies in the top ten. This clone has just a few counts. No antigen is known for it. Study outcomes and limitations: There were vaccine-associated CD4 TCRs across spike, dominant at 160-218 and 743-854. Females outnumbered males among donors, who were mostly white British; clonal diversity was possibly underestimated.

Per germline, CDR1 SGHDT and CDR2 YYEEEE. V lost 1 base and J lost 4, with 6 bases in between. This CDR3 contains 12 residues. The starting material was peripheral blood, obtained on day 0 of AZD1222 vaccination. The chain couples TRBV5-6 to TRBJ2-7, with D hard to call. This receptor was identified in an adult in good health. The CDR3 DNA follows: TGTGCCAGCAGCTTGTATGGGTACGAGCAGTACTTC. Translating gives CASSLYGYEQYF.